Below, 19 T cell receptor beta chains from the same sample are listed, as sequenced in a study of tumor-infiltrating lymphocytes in primary liver carcinoma. Unsorted whole blood yielded the blood RNA, and germline DNA was also extracted. TCR beta cDNA was made from 500 ng total RNA with a constant-region primer. What produced the TCR beta libraries was three nested multiplex PCR rounds using slightly modified ARM-PCR. The first two PCR rounds used TRBV1-TRBV30 primers with a Cbeta primer, nine to ten cycles each. TCRdb used MiXCR to reprocess the multiplex PCR reads, holding one entry per CDR3 protein. The sample consists of nearly 200,000 distinct CDR3 sequences, around three fifths of them appearing once. Sequences were obtained from peripheral blood. These receptors were collected from a woman aged 55-70 years with primary liver carcinoma and hepatitis B virus infection.

This clonotype was seen a handful of times. Compared with germline, one end of the junction differs, possibly owing to a read error. V usage is TRBV11-2 and J usage is TRBJ2-4, with D perhaps matching TRBD2 (5 bases). The CDR3 extends over 16 amino acids. Germline CDR1 reads SGHAT; CDR2 reads FQNNGV. The CDR3 sequence: CASSLGIGNTSYIQYF. DNA of the CDR3: TGTGCCAGTAGCTTAGGTATCGGGAACACCTCTTACATTCAGTACTTC.

This clonotype was counted between two and nine times. The chain joins TRBV20-1 to TRBJ2-3; tentative D call: TRBD1 (7 bases). The germline V gene has CDR1 DFQATT and CDR2 SNEGSKA (reference sequence). V dropped 0 bases and J dropped 5 bases, with 18 bases sitting between them. This CDR3 is built from 16 residues. CDR3 nucleotides: TGCAGTGCTAGAGATTTTCAAGCAGGGGGGAGAGATACGCAGTATTTT. Its translation: CSARDFQAGGRDTQYF.

In this sample, this clonotype turned up a few times. This may be a read error, as it is one base from a much larger clone. The V call is TRBV6-1, the J call TRBJ2-4; D remains ambiguous. Germline CDR1 MNHNS, CDR2 SASEGT. The length of the CDR3 is 14 residues. The DNA for the CDR3 is TGTGCCAGGAGTGAAGAGTTGGTCAAAAACATTCAGTACTTC. Translation: CARSEELVKNIQYF.

This clonotype was recorded many times. The chain joins TRBV10-3 to TRBJ2-1; 7 positions agree with TRBD2. In germline, CDR1 is ENHRY, CDR2 SYGVKD. The J segment lost 6 bases and the V segment lost 10 bases, leaving 6 bases of the junction unmatched. The CDR3 totals 12 residues. CDR3 residues: CATSGGGNEQFF. The CDR3 nucleotides read TGTGCCACTTCAGGCGGGGGCAATGAGCAGTTCTTC.

Comment on this clonotype: This clone may be a read error of a much larger clone one base away. V gene TRBV10-1 combines with J gene TRBJ2-5; 8 nucleotides agree with TRBD2. This CDR3 comprises 15 residues. Germline V gives CDR1 WNHNN, CDR2 SYGVQD (reference sequence). CDR3 in amino acids: CAISESGTSQETQYF. The CDR3 DNA reads as TGCGCCATCAGTGAGTCCGGGACTAGTCAAGAGACCCAGTACTTC.

Regarding this clonotype: Germline and junction disagree at one end, which may indicate a read error. The V call is TRBV11-3, the J call TRBJ2-5, with D perhaps matching TRBD2 (7 bases). Germline V lookup: CDR1 SGHNT, CDR2 YENEEA. The length of the CDR3 is 14 residues. The DNA of the CDR3 is TGTGCCAGCAGCCGAGACGGGGGGCGAGAGTCCCAGTACTTC. Encoded protein: CASSRDGGRESQYF. Filled out from reference TRBV11-3 and TRBJ2-5, the complete variable domain reads EAGVVQSPRYKIIEKKQPVAFWCNPISGHNTLYWYLQNLGQGPELLIRYENEEAVDDSQLPKDRFSAERLKGVDSTLKIQPAELGDSAVYLCASSRDGGRESQYFGPGTRLLVL.

In the case of this clonotype: This may be a read error, as it is one base from a much larger clone. Without the conserved terminal phenylalanine or tryptophan, this CDR3 likely stems from a read error. The rearrangement joins TRBV24-1 to TRBJ2-1; 7 nucleotides agree with TRBD2. Germline loops: CDR1 KGHDR, CDR2 SFDVKD. Trimming removed 3 bases from V and 10 bases from J; junction bases left unmatched: 5. The CDR3 loop spans 13 amino acids. The CDR3 nucleotides read TGTGCCACCAGTGATCCTGGGCGGGAGGAGCAGTTCCTC. Its translation: CATSDPGREEQFL.

Comments on this clonotype: This likely comes from a read error, as the CDR3 has no conserved phenylalanine or tryptophan at its end. The V gene is TRBV11-3, the J gene TRBJ2-6; the D gene is possibly TRBD2 (5 bases). V was pared by 5 bases and J by 1 base, with 9 bases between. Germline V CDR1 and CDR2: SGHNT, YENEEA. This CDR3 comprises 15 residues. The CDR3 coding sequence is TGTGCCAGCAGCCCTGGAGGATCTGGGGCCAACGTCCTGACTCTC. It yields the protein CASSPGGSGANVLTL.

In the case of this clonotype: A much larger clone is a single base away; this may be a read error. V usage is TRBV6-7 and J usage is TRBJ2-3, with unresolved D. TRBV6-7 is reported as an ORF; its role is uncertain. The V gene lost 6 bases and the J gene lost 8 bases, with 12 bases spanning the gap. The CDR3 length is 12 residues. CDR3 DNA sequence: TGTGCCAGCAGCTATAATGCGTGTACGCAGTATTTT. It translates to CASSYNACTQYF.

For this clonotype: A read error is possible here, since a much larger clone lies one base away. The chain recombines TRBV6-1 with TRBJ2-2, with D tentatively TRBD2 (6 bases). Germline CDR1 MNHNS, CDR2 SASEGT. This CDR3 is built from 14 residues. CDR3 residues: CASIVKREAGELLF. The CDR3 nucleotides are TGTGCCAGCATAGTGAAGAGGGAGGCCGGGGAGCTGTTGTTT.

There are many counts of this clonotype. The rearrangement links TRBV10-2 to TRBJ2-1; TRBD2 matches at 7 bases. Per germline, CDR1 WSHSY and CDR2 SAAADI. The CDR3 totals 17 residues. After removal of 1 base from V and 1 base from J, the junction contained 7 bases not matched to a gene. The CDR3 is CASSEYGGRSSYNEQFF. The CDR3 nucleotides read TGCGCCAGCAGTGAGTATGGCGGGAGATCATCCTACAATGAGCAGTTCTTC.

This clonotype was detected ten times or more. This chain links TRBV29-1 with TRBJ1-1; 10 bases align to TRBD1. Germline V CDR1 and CDR2: SQVTM, ANQGSEA. The junction had 6 bases not matched to a gene; V was cut back by 7 bases and J by 1 base. The CDR3 sequence is 14 residues long. DNA for the CDR3: TGCAGCGACGGGACAGGGGATGAGAACACTGAAGCTTTCTTT. It codes for CSDGTGDENTEAFF.

The gene calls are TRBV12-3 or TRBV12-4 and TRBJ2-3; TRBD2 matches 7 bases. J gave up 3 bases and V 8 bases, and 5 bases lay outside the gene matches. The CDR3 has 13 amino acids. The CDR3 DNA reads as TGTGCCAGCCTGCGGCGGGGGACAGATACGCAGTATTTT. Translation: CASLRRGTDTQYF.

A word on this clonotype: Its ends do not fully match the called genes, so a read error is possible. This rearrangement joins TRBV11-2 to TRBJ2-3; perhaps TRBD1 as D (6 bases). The CDR3 runs to 15 residues. Germline V gives CDR1 SGHAT, CDR2 FQNNGV. The CDR3 loop reads CDSSLAMGATGTQYF. CDR3 nucleotide sequence: TGTGACAGCAGCTTAGCGATGGGGGCCACAGGTACGCAGTATTTT.

A remark on this clonotype: This clone may be a read error of a much larger clone one base away. The chain combines TRBV6-1 with TRBJ1-5; weak D call: TRBD1 (6 bases). The CDR3 contains 17 residues. Germline V gene sequence: CDR1 MNHNS, CDR2 SASEGT. The CDR3 coding sequence is TGTGCCAGCAGTGAGGAGGGGGGCGACCATAGCAATCGGCCCCAGCATTTT. Its translation is CASSEEGGDHSNRPQHF.

This clonotype was counted ten times or more. J is TRBJ2-5 and V is TRBV6-1; D is undetermined. The V end was cut by 6 bases, the J end by 5 bases, with 4 bases between. The CDR3 is made up of 10 amino acids. Germline V lookup: CDR1 MNHNS, CDR2 SASEGT. CDR3 in amino acids: CASRLETQYF. CDR3 DNA: TGTGCCAGCAGGCTGGAGACCCAGTACTTC.

Notes on this clonotype: Since the CDR3 does not end with the conserved phenylalanine or tryptophan, this likely comes from a read error. The CDR3 DNA reads TGTGCCAGCAGTATGAGTCTAGCGGGAGGGCCTAATAAGCAGTTCTCT. Residues: CASSMSLAGGPNKQFS. The chain recombines TRBV11-2 with TRBJ2-1; 12 bases match TRBD2. This CDR3 spans 16 amino acids. CDR1 is SGHAT, CDR2 FQNNGV, per germline. V lost 6 bases, J lost 11 bases, and 14 bases stayed unmatched.

A remark on this clonotype: A much larger clone lies one base from this, so it may be a read error. The rearrangement joins TRBV29-1 to TRBJ2-7; TRBD2 matches 16 bases. J lost 7 bases, V lost 5 bases, and 11 bases had no gene match. Germline lookup yields CDR1 SQVTM and CDR2 ANQGSEA. The CDR3 contains 16 residues. The CDR3 DNA reads TGCAGCGTTTTGGGACTAGCGGGAGGGCCGACGGAGGAGCAGTACTTC. It yields the protein CSVLGLAGGPTEEQYF.

The J gene is TRBJ2-5, the V gene TRBV7-2; 7 bases fit TRBD2. V was pared by 7 bases and J by 2 bases, with 13 bases of the junction left unmatched. This CDR3 spans 16 amino acids. CDR1 is SGHTA, CDR2 FQGNSA, per germline. CDR3 sequence reads: CASTLRGGGGQETQYF. The CDR3 bases are TGTGCCAGCACCCTTCGAGGAGGCGGGGGACAAGAGACCCAGTACTTC.